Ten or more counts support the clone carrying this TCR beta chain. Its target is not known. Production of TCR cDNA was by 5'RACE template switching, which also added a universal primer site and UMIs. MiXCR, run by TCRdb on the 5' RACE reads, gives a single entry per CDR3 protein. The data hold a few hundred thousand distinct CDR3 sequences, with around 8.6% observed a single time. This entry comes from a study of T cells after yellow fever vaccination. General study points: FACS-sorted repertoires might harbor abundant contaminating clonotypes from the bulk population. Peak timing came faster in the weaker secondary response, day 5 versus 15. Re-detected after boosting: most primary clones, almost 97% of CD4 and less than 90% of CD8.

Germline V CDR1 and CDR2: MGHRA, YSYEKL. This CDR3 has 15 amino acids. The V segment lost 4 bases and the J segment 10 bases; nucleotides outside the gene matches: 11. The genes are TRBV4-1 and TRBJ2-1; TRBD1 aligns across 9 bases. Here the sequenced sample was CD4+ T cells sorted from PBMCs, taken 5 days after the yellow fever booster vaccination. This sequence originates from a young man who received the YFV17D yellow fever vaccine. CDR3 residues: CASSPSGQGSNEQFF. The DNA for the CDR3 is TGCGCCAGCAGCCCCTCGGGACAGGGTAGTAACGAGCAGTTCTTC.